This T cell receptor (beta chain) was sequenced in a study of blood T cell repertoires in COVID-19. The overall study: COVID-19 samples from acute and convalescent phases originated in the United States, Italy and Spain. Sources were T cells, B-cell-depleted T cells, or PBMCs; the material itself was cDNA or gDNA.

As processed by the authors: Reference gene primers were amplified, and this amplification served to estimate nucleated cell counts. This table comes from immunoSEQ multiplex PCR, and its TCRdb copy is limited to in-frame clones, with some not included. V and J calls and clone size are as listed in that table; D and trimming were resolved from the DNA. The table records approximately 240,000 clones, approximately 79% of them present only once. V shed 5 bases, J shed 3 bases, and the junction held 5 bases outside the gene matches. The germline V gene encodes CDR1 SNHLY and CDR2 FYNNEI. This CDR3 has 14 residues.

Material for sequencing was peripheral blood. The chain couples TRBV2 to TRBJ2-5, with 8 bases lining up with TRBD1. The origin of this receptor is a woman aged 40 to 49 with active or convalescent COVID-19. CDR3 loop: CASSTNRGEETQYF. CDR3 coding DNA: TGTGCCAGCAGTACCAACAGGGGGGAAGAGACCCAGTACTTC.